This T cell receptor (beta chain) was profiled in a study of blood T cell repertoires in COVID-19. Study-level information: The samples span acute and convalescent COVID-19 from the United States, Italy and Spain.

The assay was immunoSEQ multiplex PCR, and TCRdb's table has in-frame clones only and misses some. In the table there are 120,000 or so clones, 80% of which are singletons. This CDR3 has 14 residues. Germline CDR1 reads SGDLS; CDR2 reads YYNGEE. Trimming stripped 2 bases from V and 8 bases from J, with 16 bases between. The chain couples TRBV9 to TRBJ1-2; the D is unclear. The receptor comes from a human donor in a cohort sampled during active COVID-19. Sequencing was done on a sample of peripheral blood. CDR3 DNA sequence: TGTGCCAGCAGCGTTGGCCTACAGACGTGGGGCTACACCTTC. It translates to CASSVGLQTWGYTF.